Below are 20 T cell receptor beta chains sequenced from a single sample in a study of T cells after yellow fever vaccination. TCRdb re-called the 5' RACE reads with MiXCR, one entry per CDR3 protein. Of 250,000 to 400,000 distinct CDR3 sequences listed, 4.1% are singletons. The input for sequencing was PBMCs, taken 5 days after the yellow fever booster vaccination. The receptors shown here come from a man between 18 and 35 years old who received the YFV17D yellow fever vaccine.

This clonotype was observed at least ten times. The chain couples TRBV5-1 to TRBJ2-7; TRBD1 matches 8 bases. The CDR3 consists of 15 residues. CDR1 and CDR2 (germline): SGHRS, YFSETQ. The V and J ends lost 4 bases and 1 base, in that order; junction bases with no gene match: 7. The CDR3 region is CASSVGTGSSYEQYF. The CDR3, as DNA: TGCGCCAGCAGCGTGGGGACAGGTTCTTCCTACGAGCAGTACTTC.

The chain joins TRBV20-1 to TRBJ2-1; D ambiguous. Germline V gene sequence: CDR1 DFQATT, CDR2 SNEGSKA (reference sequence). V lost 5 bases and J 5 bases, leaving 13 bases between the germline ends. CDR3 length: 13 amino acids. The DNA of the CDR3 is TGCAGTGCTCAGTCAGGTTCAGACAATGAGCAGTTCTTC. This sequence encodes CSAQSGSDNEQFF.

This clonotype was counted between two and nine times. The chain carries TRBV7-6 and TRBJ1-6; 7 bases match TRBD1. The CDR3 length is 14 residues. V was pared by 5 bases and J by 10 bases, with 8 bases of the junction left unmatched. Germline V CDR1 and CDR2: SGHVS, FNYEAQ. The CDR3: CASSPTGLDSPLHF. The CDR3 DNA reads TGTGCCAGCAGCCCGACAGGGTTAGACTCACCCCTCCACTTT.

There are many counts of this clonotype. J is TRBJ1-1 and V is TRBV4-1, with 8 nucleotides matching TRBD1. The CDR3 has 15 residues. Germline-derived CDR1 and CDR2 are MGHRA and YSYEKL. With V trimmed by 3 bases and J by 5 bases, 8 bases remained unmatched. The CDR3 DNA sequence: TGCGCCAGCAGCCACGGTCAGGGGGCTCGAACTGAAGCTTTCTTT. Translation gives CASSHGQGARTEAFF.

This clonotype was observed a few times. V gene TRBV4-3 combines with J gene TRBJ1-2; TRBD1 agrees at 7 bases. Germline CDR1 and CDR2: LGHNA and YSLEER. This CDR3 has 14 residues. V dropped 3 bases and J dropped 2; count of bases not matched to a gene: 3. The CDR3, as DNA: TGCGCCAGCAGCCATGCCAGGGGGAACTATGGCTACACCTTC. Protein: CASSHARGNYGYTF.

The chain employs TRBV20-1 and TRBJ2-1; D is ambiguous. This CDR3 is built from 13 residues. Trimming removed 4 bases at V and 7 bases at J, with 14 bases between. Germline CDR1 and CDR2: DFQATT and SNEGSKA (reference sequence). The CDR3 region is CSAKQSVRNEQFF. The CDR3 DNA reads TGCAGTGCTAAGCAATCCGTCAGGAATGAGCAGTTCTTC.

This clonotype turned up a few times. The rearrangement links TRBV28 to TRBJ2-4; perhaps TRBD2 as D (6 bases). CDR3 length: 18 amino acids. Germline CDR1 MDHEN, CDR2 SYDVKM. Trimming shortened V by 6 bases and J by 0 bases, and 21 bases separated the two germline ends. The CDR3 reads CASRPGWEDREAKNIQYF. CDR3 sequence (DNA): TGTGCCAGCAGGCCTGGGTGGGAGGATCGCGAAGCCAAAAACATTCAGTACTTC.

This clonotype was seen only a few times. The V gene is TRBV7-8, the J gene TRBJ1-2; tentatively, D is TRBD1 (6 bases). Per germline, CDR1 SGHVS and CDR2 FQNEAQ. V lost 1 base, J lost 7 bases, and 13 bases lay in between. This CDR3 is built from 14 residues. The CDR3 DNA is TGTGCCAGCAGCTTAGTCGGGGGCGAGGCTGGCTACACCTTC. Amino acids: CASSLVGGEAGYTF. Full variable domain (remainder filled in from reference TRBV7-8 and TRBJ1-2): GAGVSQSPRYKVAKRGQDVALRCDPISGHVSLFWYQQALGQGPEFLTYFQNEAQLDKSGLPSDRFFAERPEGSVSTLKIQRTQQEDSAVYLCASSLVGGEAGYTFGSGTRLTVV.

This clonotype was picked up a small number of times. The chain is built from TRBV28 and TRBJ1-5; D unresolved. The CDR3 length is 14 residues. Germline V gives CDR1 MDHEN, CDR2 SYDVKM. Trimming shortened V by 8 bases and J by 6 bases, and 17 bases separated the two germline ends. CDR3 sequence (DNA): TGTGCCAGCCGGTCGTTGAGACCGGCTCAGCCCCAGCATTTT. Amino acid sequence: CASRSLRPAQPQHF.

J is TRBJ2-7 and V is TRBV7-2; the D is unclear. The germline gives CDR1 SGHTA, CDR2 FQGNSA. The CDR3 has 13 amino acids. Between the trimmed V and J ends, which lost 3 bases and 0 bases, there was a span of 6 bases. The CDR3 nucleotides read TGTGCCAGCAGCTTTGCCAGCTCCTACGAGCAGTACTTC. It translates to CASSFASSYEQYF.

This clonotype was recorded a few times. V usage is TRBV20-1 and J usage is TRBJ1-1; 9 bases align to TRBD1. Germline CDR1 and CDR2: DFQATT and SNEGSKA (reference sequence). V dropped 2 bases and J dropped 1; count of bases not matched to a gene: 8. The length of the CDR3 is 16 residues. As DNA, the CDR3 is TGCAGTGCTAGAAGGGTTCGGGACAGGGCGAACACTGAAGCTTTCTTT. It encodes CSARRVRDRANTEAFF.

This clonotype is medium-sized within its sample. The chain recombines TRBV20-1 with TRBJ2-3; TRBD1 agrees at 8 bases. V lost 5 bases and J lost 6; bases outside the gene matches: 7. The length of the CDR3 is 13 residues. In germline, CDR1 is DFQATT, CDR2 SNEGSKA (reference sequence). CDR3 in amino acids: CSAPDRGLDTQYF. The CDR3 DNA is TGCAGTGCTCCCGACAGGGGACTGGATACGCAGTATTTT.

There are a few counts of this clonotype. The chain recombines TRBV28 with TRBJ1-2; 7 bases agree with TRBD1. The germline CDR1 and CDR2 sequences are MDHEN and SYDVKM. This CDR3 spans 14 amino acids. Germline trimming cut 4 bases from V and 7 bases from J; bases unmatched to any gene: 9. The CDR3 DNA follows: TGTGCCAGCAGTTCTAGGGACAGTTGGCCTGGCTACACCTTC. Amino acid sequence: CASSSRDSWPGYTF.

In its sample, this clonotype was seen a few times. The DNA of the CDR3 is TGCAGTGCTAGAGGCACGGCGGGACTAGCACCCTACGAGCAGTACTTC. This codes for CSARGTAGLAPYEQYF. The V and J genes are TRBV20-1 and TRBJ2-7, with 9 bases lining up with TRBD2. Germline trimming cut 1 base from V and 2 bases from J; bases unmatched to any gene: 9. From germline, CDR1 is DFQATT and CDR2 SNEGSKA (reference sequence). This CDR3 region has 16 residues.

This clonotype has a handful of counts. For the CDR3, the DNA is TGTGCCAGCCAGCGGGGGGGCCCCTGGAATGAGCAGTTCTTC. As protein: CASQRGGPWNEQFF. This chain joins TRBV9 and TRBJ2-1; TRBD2 matches 10 bases. This CDR3 comprises 14 residues. V trimming: 7 bases; J trimming: 7 bases; junction bases outside the gene matches: 8. Per the germline V gene, CDR1 is SGDLS and CDR2 is YYNGEE.

In this sample, this clonotype turned up many times. The chain couples TRBV7-8 to TRBJ1-1, with TRBD1 matching 10 bases. V trimming: 0 bases; J trimming: 2 bases; junction bases outside the gene matches: 3. CDR3 length equals 16 residues. Germline CDR1 is SGHVS and CDR2 is FQNEAQ. The CDR3 DNA reads TGTGCCAGCAGCTTAGCGGGGACAGGGGCAAACACTGAAGCTTTCTTT. This gives the protein CASSLAGTGANTEAFF.

This clonotype was recorded many times. The CDR3 protein is CASSLASPGQGPDTQYF. The CDR3 region has the DNA TGTGCCAGCAGCTTAGCCTCTCCGGGACAGGGACCAGATACGCAGTATTTT. The J gene is TRBJ2-3, the V gene TRBV7-6; 9 bases fit TRBD1. Germline V CDR1 and CDR2: SGHVS, FNYEAQ. The CDR3 runs 17 residues. V shed 0 bases, J shed 4 bases, and the junction held 8 bases outside the gene matches.

This clonotype turned up a few times. This chain links TRBV20-1 with TRBJ1-6, with D tentatively TRBD1 (5 bases). The CDR3 length is 13 residues. Trimming removed 3 bases from V and 7 bases from J, with 10 bases in between. The V gene's germline CDR1 is DFQATT and CDR2 SNEGSKA (reference sequence). The CDR3 loop reads CSASQGLNSPLHF. As DNA, the CDR3 is TGCAGTGCTAGCCAGGGTTTGAATTCACCCCTCCACTTT.

This clonotype was counted many times. The chain joins TRBV5-1 to TRBJ1-1; D not certain. The CDR3 length is 13 residues. Deletions cut 6 bases from V and 1 base from J, with 10 bases between. Looked up from germline, CDR1 is SGHRS and CDR2 is YFSETQ. CDR3 residues: CASTVGSNTEAFF. The CDR3 nucleotides read TGCGCCAGCACCGTCGGCTCGAACACTGAAGCTTTCTTT.

The chain combines TRBV15 with TRBJ1-5; 9 bases agree with TRBD1. The length of the CDR3 is 15 residues. Germline V CDR1 and CDR2: LNHNV, YYDKDF (reference sequence). The J segment lost 6 bases and the V segment lost 2 bases, leaving 5 bases of the junction unmatched. The CDR3 loop reads CATSRQTGGGQPQHF. The CDR3 bases are TGTGCCACCAGCAGACAGACAGGGGGGGGTCAGCCCCAGCATTTT.